A single sample gave rise to the 25 T cell receptor beta chains below, sequenced in a study of blood T cell repertoires in COVID-19. Repertoires were generated with immunoSEQ multiplex PCR, while TCRdb's copy carries only in-frame clones and drops some. The sample lists approximately 140,000 clones; approximately 84% were seen once. The sample was peripheral blood. The receptors originated from an elderly woman with acute or convalescent COVID-19.

This chain links TRBV5-3 with TRBJ1-2, with 10 bases that match TRBD1. TRBV5-3 is reported as an ORF; its role is uncertain. Losses at the gene ends were 2 bases for V and 3 bases for J; bases not matched to a gene: 25. The CDR3 sequence is 22 residues long. CDR3 sequence: CARSLPHIYPGTGAFQDYGYTF. The CDR3 region has the DNA TGTGCCAGAAGCTTACCTCACATATATCCGGGGACAGGGGCTTTTCAGGACTATGGCTACACCTTC.

The genes are TRBV6-5 and TRBJ2-1, with D possibly being TRBD2 (7 bases). This CDR3 has 14 residues. Per germline, CDR1 MNHEY and CDR2 SVGAGI. Trimming removed 5 bases at V and 6 bases at J, with 14 bases between. The CDR3 spells CASSIRRGGNEQFF. The CDR3 DNA is TGTGCCAGCAGTATTCGTAGGGGGGGCAATGAGCAGTTCTTC.

This chain connects TRBV19 to TRBJ2-3; TRBD1 matches at 8 bases. Trimming at V came to 3 bases and at J to 0 bases, leaving 5 bases not matched to a gene. CDR1 is LNHDA and CDR2 is SQIVND in the germline V gene (reference sequence). The CDR3 runs to 16 residues. The CDR3 sequence is CASSMRTGLSTDTQYF. CDR3 nucleotides: TGTGCCAGTAGTATGAGGACAGGGCTTAGCACAGATACGCAGTATTTT.

The gene calls are TRBV25-1 and TRBJ1-1, with 8 bases aligning to TRBD1. The CDR3 is 17 amino acids. V trimming: 6 bases; J trimming: 0 bases; junction bases outside the gene matches: 12. Germline CDR1 is MGHDK and CDR2 is SYGVNS. In nucleotides, the CDR3 is TGTGCCAGCAGCGTATTCAGGGGGCGTAGGTTGAACACTGAAGCTTTCTTT. This codes for CASSVFRGRRLNTEAFF.

The table lists this clone with a few counts. This sequence joins TRBV6-1 and TRBJ2-6; maybe TRBD1 (5 bases). The CDR3 length is 18 residues. V lost 2 bases to trimming and J lost 1 base, with 15 bases between them. Looked up from germline, CDR1 is MNHNS and CDR2 is SASEGT. The CDR3, as DNA: TGTGCCAGCAGTGAAAGGCCCAATCGACAGTCTGGGGCCAACGTCCTGACTTTC. Translated, it gives CASSERPNRQSGANVLTF.

The CDR3 DNA follows: TGCGCCAGCAGTGAGTTTGCGGGAGGGGCCGATGAGCAGTTCTTC. This codes for CASSEFAGGADEQFF. V gene TRBV10-2 combines with J gene TRBJ2-1; TRBD2 aligns across 9 bases. The V gene's germline CDR1 is WSHSY and CDR2 SAAADI. The CDR3 has 15 residues. V shed 1 base, J shed 8 bases, and the junction held 6 bases outside the gene matches.

The rearrangement uses TRBV5-1 and TRBJ1-2; D not resolved. Looked up from germline, CDR1 is SGHRS and CDR2 is YFSETQ. Trimming removed 0 bases from V and 1 base from J, with 7 bases in between. The CDR3 contains 14 residues. The DNA for the CDR3 is TGCGCCAGCAGCTTGGCAGGTCTTAACTATGGCTACACCTTC. It is translated as CASSLAGLNYGYTF.

V and J are TRBV4-1 and TRBJ1-4, with 7 bases matching TRBD1. After removal of 5 bases from V and 4 bases from J, the junction contained 10 bases not matched to a gene. CDR1 is MGHRA and CDR2 is YSYEKL in the germline V gene. CDR3 length: 16 residues. The CDR3 DNA is TGCGCCAGCAGCAAGGGACAGACCCATCGTAATGAAAAACTGTTTTTT. Its translation: CASSKGQTHRNEKLFF.

This clone was counted a few times. The chain employs TRBV5-4 and TRBJ2-2, with 15 nucleotides matching TRBD2. The V and J ends lost 4 bases and 2 bases, in that order; junction bases with no gene match: 6. CDR3 length equals 18 residues. In germline, CDR1 is SGHNT, CDR2 YYREEE (reference sequence). The chain's CDR3 is CASSGGTSGGLNTGELFF. CDR3 sequence (DNA): TGTGCCAGCAGCGGCGGGACTAGCGGGGGGCTCAACACCGGGGAGCTGTTTTTT.

This rearrangement joins TRBV7-9 to TRBJ2-3; maybe TRBD1 (5 bases). CDR1 and CDR2 (germline): SEHNR, FQNEAQ (reference sequence). The CDR3 consists of 15 residues. V was clipped by 2 bases and J by 3 bases, with 12 bases between them. CDR3 region: CASSLRTTVTDTQYF. The CDR3, as DNA: TGTGCCAGCAGCTTACGGACGACAGTTACAGATACGCAGTATTTT. Full variable domain (outside the CDR3, taken from reference TRBV7-9 and TRBJ2-3): DTGVSQNPRHKITKRGQNVTFRCDPISEHNRLYWYRQTLGQGPEFLTYFQNEAQLEKSRLLSDRFSAERPKGSFSTLEIQRTEQGDSAMYLCASSLRTTVTDTQYFGPGTRLTVL.

The chain uses TRBV7-9 and TRBJ2-3; a possible D gene is TRBD1 (5 bases). The CDR3 length is 14 residues. V was clipped by 0 bases and J by 6 bases, with 10 bases between them. CDR1 and CDR2 (germline): SEHNR, FQNEAQ (reference sequence). CDR3 region: CASSLAQGSDTQYF. The CDR3 DNA is TGTGCCAGCAGCTTAGCCCAGGGATCTGATACGCAGTATTTT.

The rearrangement links TRBV7-8 to TRBJ2-1, with TRBD2 matching over 8 bases. V was clipped by 0 bases and J by 0 bases; unmatched bases: 4. The CDR3 extends over 17 amino acids. From germline, CDR1 is SGHVS and CDR2 FQNEAQ. The CDR3 coding sequence is TGTGCCAGCAGCTTAGCACTGAGCGGGGGCTCCTACAATGAGCAGTTCTTC. Amino acids: CASSLALSGGSYNEQFF.

The chain carries TRBV5-3 and TRBJ1-4; D might be TRBD1 (6 bases). TRBV5-3 is an ORF, with its function uncertain. V dropped 4 bases and J dropped 0 bases, with 37 bases sitting between them. This CDR3 contains 24 residues. The CDR3 coding sequence is TGTGCCAGAAGCCCCCCCGAACCCGGGACAAACATTACCCGGTACGTTACAACTAATGAAAAACTGTTTTTT. Its protein is CARSPPEPGTNITRYVTTNEKLFF.

V is TRBV6-6 and J is TRBJ1-2, with no clear D. V gave up 7 bases and J gave up 6 bases, with 21 bases separating them. There are 15 residues in the CDR3. Per the germline V gene, CDR1 is MNHNY and CDR2 is SVGAGI (reference sequence). CDR3 DNA: TGTGCCAGCAACCTCGACACCGCCGGGGTACATGGCTACACCTTC. Encoded protein: CASNLDTAGVHGYTF.

This rearrangement joins TRBV27 to TRBJ1-1; tentative D call: TRBD1 (5 bases). Germline lookup yields CDR1 MNHEY and CDR2 SMNVEV (reference sequence). Trimming left V 2 bases short and J 7 bases short, with 17 bases between. This CDR3 has 15 amino acids. The CDR3 sequence: CASSLGIADRLEAFF. The CDR3 DNA is TGTGCCAGCAGTTTAGGCATAGCAGACAGACTTGAAGCTTTCTTT.

The J gene is TRBJ2-3, the V gene TRBV25-1; D is uncertain. The CDR3 is made up of 15 amino acids. Germline CDR1 is MGHDK and CDR2 is SYGVNS. V lost 3 bases and J lost 0, with 10 bases in between. The CDR3 DNA sequence: TGTGCCAGCAGTGACAGTAAGACTAGCACAGATACGCAGTATTTT. Protein: CASSDSKTSTDTQYF.

A few counts support this clone. The gene calls are TRBV5-1 and TRBJ2-3; D is ambiguous. Germline CDR1 SGHRS, CDR2 YFSETQ. Trimming left V 2 bases short and J 4 bases short, with 8 bases between. There are 13 residues in the CDR3. The CDR3 DNA is TGCGCCAGCAGCTTAGGAGCCCCAGATACGCAGTATTTT. Translation: CASSLGAPDTQYF.

V is TRBV7-8 and J is TRBJ2-4, with D uncertain. This CDR3 contains 16 residues. The germline gives CDR1 SGHVS, CDR2 FQNEAQ. The V and J ends lost 5 bases and 6 bases respectively, with 20 bases between them. This CDR3 is CASSHGSSRLGNIQYF. CDR3 sequence (DNA): TGTGCCAGCAGCCACGGGTCATCCCGCTTGGGAAACATTCAGTACTTC.

This clone was recorded a few times. The V call is TRBV20-1, the J call TRBJ1-3; D call uncertain. Trimming removed 3 bases at V and 0 bases at J, with 9 bases between. This CDR3 region has 14 residues. CDR1 and CDR2 (germline): DFQATT, SNEGSKA (reference sequence). The CDR3 loop is CSASRSPSGNTIYF. In nucleotides, the CDR3 is TGCAGTGCTAGTCGTTCCCCCTCTGGAAACACCATATATTTT.

The rearrangement uses TRBV29-1 and TRBJ2-5; 8 nucleotides line up with TRBD1. The CDR3 is 15 residues long. After removal of 6 bases from V and 1 base from J, the junction contained 10 bases not matched to a gene. Per the germline V gene, CDR1 is SQVTM and CDR2 is ANQGSEA. CDR3 bases: TGCAGCGTCAGACGTGGACAGGGTGGCCAAGAGACCCAGTACTTC. It encodes CSVRRGQGGQETQYF.

The V and J genes are TRBV18 and TRBJ2-5; TRBD2 matches 12 bases. J gave up 2 bases and V 5 bases, and 3 bases lay outside the gene matches. The CDR3 extends over 15 amino acids. From germline, CDR1 is KGHSH and CDR2 LQKENI. The CDR3: CASSSSGGGQETQYF. The CDR3 DNA is TGTGCCAGCTCATCTAGCGGGGGGGGACAAGAGACCCAGTACTTC.

The rearrangement joins TRBV5-1 to TRBJ2-7; D possibly corresponds to TRBD2 (6 bases). Deletions cut 0 bases from V and 3 bases from J, with 16 bases between. Germline V gene data show CDR1 as SGHRS and CDR2 as YFSETQ. This CDR3 spans 16 amino acids. The DNA for the CDR3 is TGCGCCAGCAGCTTGGCTGGCCGGGACTTAGGCTACGAGCAGTACTTC. Translating it yields CASSLAGRDLGYEQYF. Full variable domain (rest looked up from reference TRBV5-1 and TRBJ2-7): KAGVTQTPRYLIKTRGQQVTLSCSPISGHRSVSWYQQTPGQGLQFLFEYFSETQRNKGNFPGRFSGRQFSNSRSEMNVSTLELGDSALYLCASSLAGRDLGYEQYFGPGTRLTVT.

This sequence joins TRBV19 and TRBJ1-5; tentatively, D is TRBD1 (6 bases). The ends were cut back, 5 bases at V and 0 bases at J, with 14 bases in the middle. The germline gives CDR1 LNHDA, CDR2 SQIVND (reference sequence). CDR3 length equals 16 residues. CDR3: CASSSTGLHSNQPQHF. Here the CDR3 DNA reads TGTGCCAGTAGTTCTACAGGGTTGCATAGCAATCAGCCCCAGCATTTT.

V is TRBV6-5 and J is TRBJ1-4, with 10 bases lining up with TRBD1. From germline, CDR1 is MNHEY and CDR2 SVGAGI. The CDR3 loop spans 15 amino acids. J lost 6 bases, V lost 0 bases, and 1 base had no gene match. The CDR3 spells CASSYSGTGDEKLFF. CDR3 sequence (DNA): TGTGCCAGCAGTTACTCCGGGACAGGGGATGAAAAACTGTTTTTT.

This clone occurred a few times. This sequence joins TRBV4-3 and TRBJ2-5; 8 bases fit TRBD2. V gave up 0 bases and J gave up 9 bases; unmatched junction bases: 6. CDR3 length equals 14 residues. Germline CDR1 and CDR2: LGHNA and YSLEER. For the CDR3, the DNA is TGCGCCAGCAGCCAAGACACTAGCGGTCGGGCCCAGTACTTC. It specifies CASSQDTSGRAQYF.